This T cell receptor beta chain originates from a study of CD8+CD57+ T cells in acquired aplastic anemia. About the research overall: DNA recovered from sorted CD4+ and CD8+ cells had a mean of 3.2 ug.

The template used for profiling TCR beta VDJ and CDR3 was genomic DNA. TCRdb fed the reads into MiXCR, producing one record per CDR3 protein. The sample shows 40,000 to 45,000 distinct CDR3 sequences, around 67% of them seen only once. Comment on this clonotype: Its antigen is still unknown.

Germline CDR1 is SQVTM and CDR2 is ANQGSEA. Between the trimmed V and J ends, which lost 7 bases and 11 bases, there was a span of 17 bases. There are 11 residues in the CDR3. General study results and limits: There were some 27 CD8+ CDR3 sequences that occurred in both patients and controls.

This clonotype originated in a human donor in good health, serving as a control. The rearrangement links TRBV29-1 to TRBJ1-1, with a tentative D call TRBD1 (5 bases). The sequencing input was sorted CD4+, CD8+, or CD8+CD57+ T cells (not recorded which) from PBMCs. In nucleotides, the CDR3 is TGCAGCGGTGTGGGGGGGACGGTTGCTTTCTTT. Translating gives CSGVGGTVAFF.